This TCR beta chain was captured in a study of T cell repertoires in cytomegalovirus infection. A word on this clonotype: The antigen is undetermined.

In TCRdb, the reads were re-called with MiXCR into one record per CDR3 protein. The sample lists about 270,000 distinct CDR3 sequences; approximately 22% were seen once. The sequencing here drew on cultured PBMCs, taken from culture after CMV antigen stimulation. The sequence was collected from a human donor in good health (CMV status not recorded). Some clones in this sample may be carry-over from other donors' samples.

The CDR3 is CSARDVTGSNEQFF. The CDR3 DNA follows: TGCAGTGCTAGAGACGTAACAGGGAGCAATGAGCAGTTCTTC. J is TRBJ2-1 and V is TRBV20-1, with D maybe TRBD1 (6 bases). The CDR3 consists of 14 residues. Germline CDR1 is DFQATT and CDR2 is SNEGSKA (reference sequence). V was pared by 0 bases and J by 6 bases, with 12 bases between.